The rows below give T cell receptor beta chains drawn from one sample of a study of CD8 T cells in ankylosing spondylitis. TCRdb called the 5' RACE reads again in MiXCR, with one record for every CDR3 protein. Here the sample spans fewer than 350,000 distinct CDR3 sequences, about 9.9% being singletons. Sequenced input: blood, either unsorted or a sorted T cell fraction (not recorded which). The receptors were gathered from a female donor with ankylosing spondylitis or in good health (not recorded which). The CDR3 runs from the conserved cysteine through the conserved F or W. A D gene is named only where the DNA matches it firmly. Only part of the rows carry a size: once, few, many, or a class if the clone is expanded.

D	size	V	J	CDR3	DNA
TRBD1	many	TRBV20-1	TRBJ1-5	CSARDSGGTGDLSNQPQHF	TGCAGTGCTAGAGATAGCGGCGGGACAGGGGACCTAAGCAATCAGCCCCAGCATTTT
-	many	TRBV5-1	TRBJ2-1	CASSFRSESYNEQFF	TGCGCCAGCAGCTTTCGTAGCGAATCCTACAATGAGCAGTTCTTC
TRBD2	few	TRBV5-6	TRBJ2-6	CASSLVMASGTAGANVLTF	TGTGCCAGCAGCTTGGTGATGGCTAGCGGGACAGCTGGGGCCAACGTCCTGACTTTC
TRBD2	many	TRBV20-1	TRBJ2-2	CTRQEWGLVNTGELFF	TGCACCCGACAAGAATGGGGACTAGTGAACACCGGGGAGCTGTTTTTT
TRBD1	few	TRBV11-2	TRBJ1-1	CASSLVPGQGLNTEAFF	TGTGCCAGCAGCTTAGTACCGGGACAGGGCTTGAACACTGAAGCTTTCTTT
TRBD2	many	TRBV10-3	TRBJ2-2	CAISSPGLAGGDWAGELFF	TGTGCCATCAGTTCACCGGGACTAGCGGGGGGGGATTGGGCCGGGGAGCTGTTTTTT
-	few	TRBV20-1	TRBJ1-2	CSARGSNLYGYTF	TGCAGTGCTAGAGGTAGCAATCTCTATGGCTACACCTTC
-	many	TRBV12-3/TRBV12-4	TRBJ2-7	CASSSGPSGEQYF	TGTGCCAGCAGTTCGGGACCTTCGGGGGAGCAGTACTTC
-	many	TRBV9	TRBJ2-1	CASSVIRNYNEQFF	TGTGCCAGCAGCGTAATTCGGAACTACAATGAGCAGTTCTTC
-	-	TRBV7-8	TRBJ1-5	CASTLRFRTENSNQPQHF	TGTGCCAGCACCCTCCGCTTTCGGACAGAGAATAGCAATCAGCCCCAGCATTTT
-	-	TRBV1	TRBJ1-2	CTSSNTPPGPTVGYTF	TGCACCAGCAGTAACACCCCGCCGGGCCCCACAGTTGGCTACACCTTC
-	many	TRBV12-3/TRBV12-4	TRBJ1-5	CASSPTTEPQHF	TGTGCCAGCAGTCCCACGACAGAGCCCCAGCATTTT
-	medium-sized	TRBV19	TRBJ2-7	CASSIGGIGYEQYF	TGTGCCAGTAGTATAGGGGGGATCGGCTACGAGCAGTACTTC
TRBD2	many	TRBV20-1	TRBJ2-1	CSARVRIGGTNEQFF	TGCAGTGCTAGAGTTCGAATCGGGGGGACCAATGAGCAGTTCTTC
-	many	TRBV11-2	TRBJ1-2	CATGGGAVGYTF	TGTGCCACTGGAGGGGGGGCGGTAGGCTACACCTTC
-	many	TRBV5-1	TRBJ2-5	CASSLDVETQYF	TGCGCCAGCAGCTTGGACGTGGAGACCCAGTACTTC
TRBD2	-	TRBV3-1	TRBJ2-1	CASSLRTSANNEQFF	TGTGCCAGCAGCCTTCGGACTAGCGCAAACAATGAGCAGTTCTTC
-	many	TRBV5-1	TRBJ2-2	CASIQGSALPGELFF	TGCGCCAGCATCCAGGGGTCGGCGCTACCCGGGGAGCTGTTTTTT
-	few	TRBV7-2	TRBJ2-3	CASSFLQGPTDTQYF	TGTGCCAGCAGCTTTTTACAGGGCCCCACAGATACGCAGTATTTT
TRBD1	-	TRBV20-1	TRBJ2-5	CSARGTQGEETQYF	TGCAGTGCTAGAGGAACCCAGGGGGAGGAGACCCAGTACTTC
-	many	TRBV5-1	TRBJ1-6	CASSLDGGDSPLHF	TGCGCCAGCAGCTTGGACGGGGGTGATTCACCCCTCCACTTT
-	many	TRBV20-1	TRBJ1-2	CSASGKGRVYGYTF	TGCAGTGCTTCGGGGAAGGGGCGAGTCTATGGCTACACCTTC
-	many	TRBV5-1	TRBJ1-3	CASSSIGASSGNTIYF	TGCGCCAGCAGCTCTATCGGGGCCTCCTCTGGAAACACCATATATTTT
TRBD2	-	TRBV27	TRBJ2-7	CASSPYSLAGDGYEQYF	TGTGCCAGCAGTCCCTATTCACTAGCGGGAGACGGGTACGAGCAGTACTTC
-	-	TRBV20-1	TRBJ2-4	CSARGPLGNLQYF	TGCAGTGCTAGAGGCCCCCTTGGTAATCTTCAGTACTTC
-	-	TRBV7-9	TRBJ1-4	CASSWAIGATNEKLFF	TGTGCCAGCAGCTGGGCCATTGGTGCAACTAATGAAAAACTGTTTTTT
-	-	TRBV20-1	TRBJ2-1	CSALGKSYNEQFF	TGCAGTGCCCTCGGGAAGTCCTACAATGAGCAGTTCTTC
TRBD2	many	TRBV3-1	TRBJ2-7	CASSLLAGVEQYF	TGTGCCAGCAGTCTTCTAGCGGGAGTCGAGCAGTACTTC
-	many	TRBV20-1	TRBJ1-6	CSASPGRIVGSPLHF	TGCAGTGCTAGCCCCGGGAGGATAGTAGGATCACCCCTCCACTTT
-	many	TRBV20-1	TRBJ2-1	CSVDTLTVGYNEQFF	TGCAGTGTCGACACGCTAACTGTGGGCTACAATGAGCAGTTCTTC
-	few	TRBV19	TRBJ1-2	CASSAGLGFGYTF	TGTGCCAGTAGTGCCGGGTTAGGGTTTGGCTACACCTTC
TRBD1	many	TRBV5-1	TRBJ1-1	CASRTSGGNTEAFF	TGCGCCAGCAGAACCTCAGGGGGGAACACTGAAGCTTTCTTT
TRBD2	many	TRBV20-1	TRBJ2-1	CSARGREGHSGNEQFF	TGCAGTGCTAGGGGGCGGGAGGGTCATTCAGGCAATGAGCAGTTCTTC
-	few	TRBV7-9	TRBJ2-7	CASRLGAGYEQYF	TGTGCCAGCAGATTAGGGGCAGGATACGAGCAGTACTTC
-	many	TRBV5-1	TRBJ2-1	CASSLGAGQGNNEQFF	TGCGCCAGCAGCTTGGGCGCCGGACAAGGGAACAATGAGCAGTTCTTC
-	-	TRBV19	TRBJ2-1	CASSTPSQRKSSSSYNEQFF	TGTGCCAGTAGTACCCCATCACAGCGTAAATCGAGTAGCTCCTACAATGAGCAGTTCTTC
-	many	TRBV27	TRBJ2-1	CASSTALYNEQFF	TGTGCCAGCAGTACTGCCCTGTACAATGAGCAGTTCTTC
-	many	TRBV20-1	TRBJ1-5	CSARDSVGEQFQSNQPQHF	TGCAGTGCTAGAGACTCGGTGGGCGAACAGTTCCAAAGCAATCAGCCCCAGCATTTT
-	many	TRBV5-1	TRBJ2-3	CASRQGPSTDTQYF	TGCGCCAGCAGACAGGGCCCCAGCACAGATACGCAGTATTTT
-	-	TRBV7-2	TRBJ1-2	CASSLDQGLAYTF	TGTGCCAGCAGCTTAGACCAGGGCCTTGCCTACACCTTC
-	many	TRBV7-9	TRBJ1-6	CASSLDNSPLHF	TGTGCCAGCAGCTTAGATAATTCACCCCTCCACTTT